This is a list of T cell receptor beta chains from one sample in a study of monozygotic twins with cystic fibrosis. TCRdb keeps only in-frame clones here, not all; method: immunoSEQ multiplex PCR. The sample holds approximately 17,000 clones, approximately 96% seen once. The sample taken for sequencing was blood. The source of these receptors is a girl aged 2 to 10 with cystic fibrosis. Each CDR3 is given with its conserved first and last residue. The order of the fields is CDR3 length, V gene, CDR3 protein.

12,TRBV5-8,CASSLKNQPQHF
14,TRBV5-6,CASNPWGYDSPLHF
13,TRBV5-6,CASSQGHSYGYTF
14,TRBV28,CASSSPQGPYEQYF
15,TRBV7-2,CASSLRGQINTEAFF
20,TRBV7-2,CASSLATSGGTPSRTDTQYF
14,TRBV5-6,CASSFGQVVYEQYF
14,TRBV5-1,CASARDSVNTEAFF
14,TRBV6-5,CASSFGRGNTEAFF
18,TRBV10-3,CAISERQGLASSYNEQFF
15,TRBV6-5,CASSNDRGRNYGYTF
12,TRBV7-2,CASSLVTYEQYF
16,TRBV5-1,CASSGLQGPLLDGYTF
14,TRBV5-8,CASSWGRVSPGYTF
16,TRBV9,CASSSRLAERTDTQYF
15,TRBV4-3,CASSRTQGRDTEAFF
14,TRBV25-1,CASHRGRSTDTQYF
14,TRBV11-2,CASSLDPHGNTIYF
15,TRBV6-1,CASSPSSGFNSPLHF
15,TRBV7-2,CASSLGGGSSYEQYF
14,TRBV6-5,CASSYRDRAFEQYF
15,TRBV4-3,CASSQDLGTGNEQFF
15,TRBV5-8,CASSQGRQGYQPQHF
15,TRBV5-5,CASSLLGQGNYGYTF
16,TRBV6-6,CASSYSVAGGPNEQFF
14,TRBV5-1,CASSEQGAGDTQYF
11,TRBV2,CASSGTGGYTF
13,TRBV29-1,CSVSRASWDEQFF
15,TRBV6-4,CASSALAGYNSPLHF
12,TRBV7-2,CASSSPGNGYTF
15,TRBV11-2,CASSLADSPPYGYTF
13,TRBV5-1,CASSPGQGDEQFF
15,TRBV19,CASSPGTSQLYEQYF
14,TRBV7-2,CASSLASRRSPLHF
15,TRBV5-1,CASSPEGQPTDTQYF
16,TRBV5-1,CASSLLGGANQETQYF
17,TRBV4-1,CASSQESGSSYNSPLHF
15,TRBV6-1,CASTQLHGDNSPLHF
16,TRBV11-2,CASSLVVGGIPIEQYF
12,TRBV15,CATSRDRETQYF
12,TRBV7-2,CASSNDNYEQYF
13,TRBV2,CASSDRYLDTQYF
11,TRBV10-2,CASSGGFPQYF
10,TRBV20-1,CSARQFEAFF
13,TRBV4-2,CASSRAREGEAFF
13,TRBV7-9,CASSPRVGTEAFF
16,TRBV11-2,CASSLKVMERQEKLFF
15,TRBV7-9,CASSLERTLGYGYTF
12,TRBV19,CASSIRERGYTF
11,TRBV27,CASRNSVEQYF
19,TRBV27,CASSLSFLAGGMRGGTQYF
15,TRBV5-5,CASSLANREGTEAFF
17,TRBV7-9,CASSFAPLRTSGETQYF
15,TRBV7-2,CASSFEGTGSSPLHF
15,TRBV7-9,CASILGGQGAVGYTF
13,TRBV12-2,CADSGAGWYEQYF
12,TRBV11-3,CASSPSRTEAFF
15,TRBV7-6,CASSRDSHSYNEQFF
14,TRBV28,CASSPKILPFGQYF